A single sample gave rise to the 17 T cell receptor beta chains below, sequenced in a study of blood T cell repertoires in COVID-19. Only in-frame clones appear in the TCRdb table, and some are missing; sequencing was by immunoSEQ multiplex PCR. The sample comprises 310,000 or so clones, 70% to 90% of which are singletons, and 2.1% rests with the top ten. The specimen was peripheral blood. The source is a woman between 25 and 40 years old who had recovered from COVID-19.

The chain combines TRBV30 with TRBJ2-1; perhaps TRBD2 as D (6 bases). The germline V gene has CDR1 GTSNPN and CDR2 SVGIG (reference sequence). The CDR3 sequence is 12 residues long. Trimming left V 0 bases short and J 8 bases short, with 8 bases between. The CDR3 sequence is CAWSVLADEQFF. As DNA, the CDR3 is TGTGCCTGGAGTGTACTAGCTGATGAGCAGTTCTTC.

This clone was found once. The gene calls are TRBV4-3 and TRBJ2-7; 7 bases are shared with TRBD2. The V gene's germline CDR1 is LGHNA and CDR2 YSLEER. The CDR3 loop spans 14 amino acids. V shed 4 bases, J shed 5 bases, and the junction held 8 bases outside the gene matches. In nucleotides, the CDR3 is TGCGCCAGCAGCCCGGGAGGTGGAGCTGACGAGCAGTACTTC. As protein: CASSPGGGADEQYF.

The chain has TRBV29-1 and TRBJ1-4; no clear D. This CDR3 comprises 12 residues. In germline, CDR1 is SQVTM, CDR2 ANQGSEA. Deletions cut 4 bases from V and 11 bases from J, with 14 bases between. Here the CDR3 reads CSVALLTGKLFF. CDR3 in DNA: TGCAGCGTTGCTCTCCTCACGGGTAAACTGTTTTTT.

The chain joins TRBV6-5 to TRBJ1-5, with TRBD1 as a possible D gene (5 bases). V lost 8 bases, J lost 5 bases, and 13 bases lay in between. The CDR3 loop spans 13 amino acids. The germline CDR1 and CDR2 sequences are MNHEY and SVGAGI. The CDR3 here is CASGRGPDQPQHF. DNA of the CDR3: TGTGCCAGCGGAAGGGGTCCCGATCAGCCCCAGCATTTT.

V is TRBV5-1 and J is TRBJ1-5; no clear D gene. Trimming took 5 bases from V and 0 from J, leaving 12 bases between them. The CDR3 spans 15 residues. The germline V gene has CDR1 SGHRS and CDR2 YFSETQ. CDR3: CASRAYPSSNQPQHF. CDR3 nucleotide sequence: TGCGCCAGCAGAGCCTATCCAAGTAGCAATCAGCCCCAGCATTTT.

V is TRBV19 and J is TRBJ2-1; 8 bases are a match to TRBD1. CDR1 and CDR2 (germline): LNHDA, SQIVND (reference sequence). Germline trimming cut 3 bases from V and 2 bases from J; bases unmatched to any gene: 3. The CDR3 has 15 residues. The CDR3 DNA reads TGTGCCAGTAGTATTGGACAGGGTGCCTACAATGAGCAGTTCTTC. Encoded protein: CASSIGQGAYNEQFF.

The chain recombines TRBV25-1 with TRBJ2-2, with 8 bases lining up with TRBD1. The CDR3 consists of 16 residues. The V gene's germline CDR1 is MGHDK and CDR2 SYGVNS. The junction had 6 bases not matched to a gene; V was cut back by 3 bases and J by 3 bases. In DNA form, the CDR3 reads TGTGCCAGCAGTGATGCGGAGACAGGGGACACCGGGGAGCTGTTTTTT. As protein: CASSDAETGDTGELFF.

The chain recombines TRBV18 with TRBJ1-1; D is unclear. The V and J ends lost 6 bases and 10 bases respectively, with 27 bases between them. The CDR3 loop spans 16 amino acids. The germline CDR1 and CDR2 sequences are KGHSH and LQKENI. CDR3 nucleotide sequence: TGTGCCAGCTCTGACTCCGGAGGCCAGCCCAAAGGTGGAGCTTTCTTT. It translates to CASSDSGGQPKGGAFF.

The genes are TRBV4-3 and TRBJ2-7; D uncertain. This CDR3 spans 13 amino acids. V was clipped by 6 bases and J by 5 bases, with 14 bases between them. Germline V lookup: CDR1 LGHNA, CDR2 YSLEER. This CDR3 is CASSGGTDHEQYF. DNA of the CDR3: TGCGCCAGCAGTGGCGGAACGGATCACGAGCAGTACTTC.

The chain recombines TRBV27 with TRBJ2-3, with D possibly TRBD1 on 5 matching bases. From germline, CDR1 is MNHEY and CDR2 SMNVEV (reference sequence). This CDR3 is built from 14 residues. V lost 2 bases and J 1 base, leaving 7 bases between the germline ends. CDR3 region: CASSLGHGTDTQYF. For the CDR3, the DNA is TGTGCCAGCAGTTTAGGACATGGCACAGATACGCAGTATTTT.

This chain links TRBV7-2 with TRBJ2-5; no firm D call. Trimming cost V 0 bases and J 5 bases, with 13 bases left between them. This CDR3 has 15 amino acids. Germline-derived CDR1 and CDR2 are SGHTA and FQGNSA. The CDR3 reads CASSLAVEVRETQYF. Written as DNA, the CDR3 is TGTGCCAGCAGCTTAGCGGTCGAGGTCCGGGAGACCCAGTACTTC.

V and J are TRBV19 and TRBJ2-3; D might be TRBD1 (5 bases). CDR3 length equals 14 residues. The germline gives CDR1 LNHDA, CDR2 SQIVND (reference sequence). V was clipped by 9 bases and J by 3 bases, with 16 bases between them. CDR3 loop: CASSPWQGTDTQYF. The CDR3 DNA reads TGTGCCAGCTCCCCGTGGCAGGGTACAGATACGCAGTATTTT.

The CDR3 protein is CASSLRSGGGEKLFF. CDR3 DNA: TGTGCCAGCAGCCTCCGGTCCGGCGGCGGTGAAAAACTGTTTTTT. The J gene is TRBJ1-4, the V gene TRBV3-1 (or the pseudogene TRBV3-2); D ambiguous. Deletions cut 4 bases from V and 7 bases from J, with 16 bases between. Germline V CDR1 and CDR2: LGHDT, YNNKEL (reference sequence). The length of the CDR3 is 15 residues.

The chain employs TRBV6-5 and TRBJ1-2, with TRBD1 identical over 9 bases. Germline CDR1 MNHEY, CDR2 SVGAGI. This CDR3 is built from 14 residues. V was pared by 7 bases and J by 0 bases, with 3 bases of the junction left unmatched. The CDR3 DNA reads TGTGCCAGCACCCGGGACAGGGCTAACTATGGCTACACCTTC. This encodes CASTRDRANYGYTF.

The chain has TRBV27 and TRBJ1-2, with D maybe TRBD1 (5 bases). Germline CDR1 and CDR2: MNHEY and SMNVEV (reference sequence). The ends were cut back, 0 bases at V and 5 bases at J, with 13 bases in the middle. This CDR3 spans 15 amino acids. The CDR3 region has the DNA TGTGCCAGCAGTTTATCTGTCGGGGGACCATATGGCTACACCTTC. This encodes CASSLSVGGPYGYTF.

This sequence joins TRBV5-8 and TRBJ2-1; 7 nucleotides line up with TRBD2. Germline V gives CDR1 SGHTS, CDR2 YDEGEE. The CDR3 loop spans 15 amino acids. The junction had 6 bases not matched to a gene; V was cut back by 0 bases and J by 6 bases. Written as DNA, the CDR3 is TGTGCCAGCAGCTTGGATTTTGGGGGGGGCAATGAGCAGTTCTTC. Protein: CASSLDFGGGNEQFF.

This clone has just one count. The chain joins TRBV12-5 to TRBJ2-7, with D possibly matching TRBD1 (5 bases). Germline loops: CDR1 LGHNT, CDR2 FRNRAP. With 3 bases removed from V and 3 bases from J, the gap between germline ends came to 15 bases. The CDR3 is made up of 15 amino acids. The CDR3 DNA is TGTGCTAGTGGTTTAACAGGATTTCCAGGCTACGAGCAGTACTTC. This translates into CASGLTGFPGYEQYF.